This T cell receptor beta chain was found in a study of post-analysis software for immune sequencing data. At the level of the study: Multiple sclerosis in the patients followed relapsing-remitting, secondary progressive and progressive-relapsing courses.

CDR1 is DFQATT and CDR2 is SNEGSKA in the germline V gene (reference sequence). The CDR3 spans 13 residues. This clonotype was found a few times. No antigen is known for it. Possible read error: a much larger clone is one base away. The library was made from cDNA and included unique molecular identifiers. One entry per CDR3 protein, called by TCRdb with MiXCR from the PCR reads. The sample includes 160,000 or so distinct CDR3 sequences, 30% to 45% seen only once; the top ten take 25% to 35%. Findings and caveats of the study: Controls' normalized Chao1 diversity significantly exceeded that of multiple sclerosis patients. Comparison of patients with controls showed five TRBV segments more frequent in patients, TRBV5-6, TRBV5-1 and TRBV20-1 among them. Samples made in the same batch grouped tightly together by F measure.

The genes are TRBV20-1 and TRBJ2-5; 7 bases match TRBD1. The J call may be mistaken, given a closer DNA end match to TRBJ2-7. This specimen was blood, taken after autologous hematopoietic stem cell transplantation. The source is a girl between 5 and 17 years old with multiple sclerosis. Written as DNA, the CDR3 is TGCAGTGCCCACCCCGGGACAGAGTACGAGCAGTACTTC. Its translation: CSAHPGTEYEQYF.